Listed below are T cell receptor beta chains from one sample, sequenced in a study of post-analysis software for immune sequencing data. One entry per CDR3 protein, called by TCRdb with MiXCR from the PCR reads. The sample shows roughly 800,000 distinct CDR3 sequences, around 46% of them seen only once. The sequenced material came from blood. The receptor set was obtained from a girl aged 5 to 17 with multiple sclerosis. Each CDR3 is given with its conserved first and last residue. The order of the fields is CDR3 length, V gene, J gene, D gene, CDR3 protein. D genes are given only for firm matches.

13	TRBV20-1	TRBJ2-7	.	CSARDIRGYEQYF
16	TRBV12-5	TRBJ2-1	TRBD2	CASGTGLAGGGNEQFF
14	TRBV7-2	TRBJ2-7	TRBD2	CASSPGLGVYEQYF
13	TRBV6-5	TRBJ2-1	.	CASSYQGPNEQFF
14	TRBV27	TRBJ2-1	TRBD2	CASSWASGDNEQFF
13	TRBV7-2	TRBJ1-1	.	CASSLEGGRAAFF
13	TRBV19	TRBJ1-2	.	CASSPSDRTLYTF
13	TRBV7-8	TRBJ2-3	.	CVSSSASTDTQYF
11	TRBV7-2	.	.	CASSRSNEQYF
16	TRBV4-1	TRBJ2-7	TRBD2	CASSQATSSPSYEQYF
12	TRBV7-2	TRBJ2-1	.	CASSFLGLEQFF
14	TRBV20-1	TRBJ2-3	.	CSAPRAARTDTQYF
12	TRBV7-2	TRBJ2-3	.	CASSLPWDTQYF
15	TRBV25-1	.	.	CASSAFSGLANEQYF
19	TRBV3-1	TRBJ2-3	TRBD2	CASSQDLSGMTSSTDTQYF
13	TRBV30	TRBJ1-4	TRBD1	CAWSRDSNEKLFF
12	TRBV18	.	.	CASSPRGNEQYF
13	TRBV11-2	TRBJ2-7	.	CASSLDDSYEQYF
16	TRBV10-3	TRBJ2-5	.	CAISARIGAALETQYF
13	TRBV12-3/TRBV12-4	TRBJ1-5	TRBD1	CASMGQGTQPQHF
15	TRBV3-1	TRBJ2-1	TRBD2	CASSHGAGDYNEQFF
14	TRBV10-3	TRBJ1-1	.	CAISEPTGNTEAFF
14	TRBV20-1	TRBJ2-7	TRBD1	CSATPGTGGYEQYF
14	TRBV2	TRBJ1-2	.	CASSERRGLDGYTF
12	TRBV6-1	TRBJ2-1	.	CASSEWGLGQFF
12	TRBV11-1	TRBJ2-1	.	CASSRRNNEQFF
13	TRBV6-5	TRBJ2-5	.	CASSYSSSAGPYF
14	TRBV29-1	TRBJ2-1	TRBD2	CSVEGLAVYNEQFF
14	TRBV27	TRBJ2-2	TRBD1	CASRPRQGSGELFF
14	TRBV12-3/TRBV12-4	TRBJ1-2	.	CASSSDPADYGYTF
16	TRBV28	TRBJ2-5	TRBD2	CASGQVLAGGPETQYF
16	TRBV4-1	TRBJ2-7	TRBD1	CASSQGAGQGNYEQYF
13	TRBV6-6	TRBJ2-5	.	CASSASLQETQYF
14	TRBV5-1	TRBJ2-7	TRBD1	CASSPGQGPNEQYF
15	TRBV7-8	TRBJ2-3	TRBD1	CASSLGQGPADTQYF
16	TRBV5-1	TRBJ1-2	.	CASRSQYGGLGYGYTF
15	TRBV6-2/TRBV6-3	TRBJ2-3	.	CASGSGVWGTDTQYF
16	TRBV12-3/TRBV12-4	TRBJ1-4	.	CASSFVVGHPNEKLFF
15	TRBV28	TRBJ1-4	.	CASSFRGTVNEKLFF
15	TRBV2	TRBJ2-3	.	CASSEGQLLGDTQYF
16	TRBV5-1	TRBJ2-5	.	CASSLARWDPGETQYF
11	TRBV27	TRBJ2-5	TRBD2	CATGSGKTQYF
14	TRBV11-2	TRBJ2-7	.	CASSLLDNRHEQYF
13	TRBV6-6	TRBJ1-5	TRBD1	CASSGQGGQPQHF
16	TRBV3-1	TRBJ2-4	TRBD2	CASSPGREGAKNIQYF
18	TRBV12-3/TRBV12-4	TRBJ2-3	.	CASSPYLGRDGSTDTQYF
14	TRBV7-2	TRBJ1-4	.	CASTSGATNEKLFF